This entry concerns a single TCR beta chain. CDR3 length: 19 amino acids. CDR1 and CDR2 from the germline V gene are LGHNT and FRNRAP. Trimming shortened V by 3 bases and J by 6 bases, and 26 bases separated the two germline ends. Using immunoSEQ multiplex PCR, the repertoire was profiled, and TCRdb retains in-frame clones only, with some absent. The sample has about 1.5 million clones, around 98% seen once. This sample stems from a study of shared clonotypes between healthy human individuals. The receptor comes from a man in his thirties or forties in good health. Sample: naive CD4+ T cells sorted from blood. Described subset: CD45RA+ positively selected. The chain employs TRBV12-5 and TRBJ2-2; D is possibly TRBD2 (6 bases). CDR3 DNA: TGTGCTAGTGGTTTTAGGTCGGGGGTGGGTAGCTTATTACCCGGGGAGCTGTTTTTT. It codes for CASGFRSGVGSLLPGELFF.